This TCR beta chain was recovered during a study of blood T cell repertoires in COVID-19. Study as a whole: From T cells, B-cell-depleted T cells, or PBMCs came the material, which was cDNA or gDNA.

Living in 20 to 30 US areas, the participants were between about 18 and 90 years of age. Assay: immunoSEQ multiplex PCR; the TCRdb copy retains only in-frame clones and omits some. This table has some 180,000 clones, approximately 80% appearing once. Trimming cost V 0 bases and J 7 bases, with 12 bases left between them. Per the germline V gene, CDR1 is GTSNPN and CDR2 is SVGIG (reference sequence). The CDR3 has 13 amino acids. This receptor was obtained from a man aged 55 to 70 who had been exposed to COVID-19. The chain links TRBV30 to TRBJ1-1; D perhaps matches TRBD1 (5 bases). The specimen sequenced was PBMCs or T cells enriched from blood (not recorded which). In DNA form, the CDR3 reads TGTGCCTGGAGTGTACTTTGGGGACTTGAAGCTTTCTTT. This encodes CAWSVLWGLEAFF.